This entry describes one T cell receptor beta chain. Its antigen is still unknown. These data belong to a study of T-cell memory formation after mild COVID-19. Study background: Largely, TCR clusters stayed within a single donor.

Findings of the study overall: Day 15 to 85 contracting clones showed balanced CD4/CD8; later expanders leaned CD4+.

The germline V gene has CDR1 MNHEY and CDR2 SVGEGT. CDR3 length: 13 residues. Trimming shortened V by 2 bases and J by 9 bases, and 14 bases separated the two germline ends. TCRalpha and TCRbeta libraries used 5'RACE with constant-segment primers and UMIs. TCRdb used MiXCR to reprocess the 5' RACE reads, holding one entry per CDR3 protein. The profile shows over 45,000 distinct CDR3 sequences, about 27% of them singletons. Sample: PBMCs or a T cell subset sorted from them (not recorded which). The rearrangement uses TRBV6-2 or TRBV6-3 and TRBJ2-7; D is perhaps TRBD2 (5 bases). The receptor was derived from a man aged 18 to 30 who had mild COVID-19 (a few samples of this study predate the infection). Cell type and time point are not known. For the CDR3, the DNA is TGTGCCAGCAGTTACAGGCTGGACCGGGGGCAGTACGTC. Encoded protein: CASSYRLDRGQYV.